Here is one T cell receptor beta chain with its context. Its specificity is unknown. The sample holds other DNA sequences that translate to the same CDR3. Generated by immunoSEQ multiplex PCR, the TCRdb table keeps only in-frame clones and is missing some. The sample carries some 2 million clones, roughly 96% recorded once. The germline V gene has CDR1 MNHEY and CDR2 SVGAGI. This CDR3 has 14 amino acids. The V gene end was trimmed by 6 bases and the J gene end by 7 bases; junction bases not matched to a gene: 7. The sample comes from a study of shared clonotypes between healthy human individuals. The study, taken as a whole, reports: Of the naive CD4 clonotypes, roughly 5% were shared across several donors. Limitation of the genetic and exposure-history diversity represented came from the few donors. Memory subsets generally showed smaller estimated richness than naive subsets did.

Material: naive CD4+ T cells sorted from blood. Noted subset: CD45RA+ positively selected. This clonotype originated in a man younger than 35 in good health. V usage is TRBV6-5 and J usage is TRBJ1-5, with 9 positions matching TRBD1. CDR3 DNA sequence: TGTGCCAGCAGCTCCGGACAGGGGTCACAGCCCCAGCATTTT. It is translated as CASSSGQGSQPQHF.